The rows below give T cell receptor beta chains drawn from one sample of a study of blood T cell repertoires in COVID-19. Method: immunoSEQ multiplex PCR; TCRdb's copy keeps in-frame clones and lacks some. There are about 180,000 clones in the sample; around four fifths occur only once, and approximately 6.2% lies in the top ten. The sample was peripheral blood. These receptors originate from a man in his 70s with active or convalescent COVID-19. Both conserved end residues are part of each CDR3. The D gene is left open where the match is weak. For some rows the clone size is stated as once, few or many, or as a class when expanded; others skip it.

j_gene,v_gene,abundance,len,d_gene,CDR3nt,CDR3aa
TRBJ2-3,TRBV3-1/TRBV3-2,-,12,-,TGTGCCAGCAGCCCTAGCACAGATACGCAGTATTTT,CASSPSTDTQYF
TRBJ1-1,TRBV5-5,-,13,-,TGTGCCAGCAGCTTGGAGGCAGGGAGGGCAGCTTTCTTT,CASSLEAGRAAFF
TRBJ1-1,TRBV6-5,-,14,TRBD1,TGTGCCAGCAGTTTGAGGACAGGGAACACTGAAGCTTTCTTT,CASSLRTGNTEAFF
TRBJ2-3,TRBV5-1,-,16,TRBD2,TGCGCCAGCAGCCGAGACGGGACTAGCGGTACAGATACGCAGTATTTT,CASSRDGTSGTDTQYF
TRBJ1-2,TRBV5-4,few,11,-,TGTGCCCTAGGGGGAACGCGGGGCTACACCTTC,CALGGTRGYTF
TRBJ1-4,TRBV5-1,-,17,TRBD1,TGCGCCAGCAGCCTTCGGGTTTTGGGACAGGGTAATGAAAAACTGTTTTTT,CASSLRVLGQGNEKLFF
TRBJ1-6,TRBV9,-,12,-,TGTGCCGGAGGAACAGAAAATTCACCCCTCCACTTT,CAGGTENSPLHF
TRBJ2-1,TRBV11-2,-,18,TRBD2,TGTGCCAGCAGCCCAAGACTAGCGGGGGGGGTCCCCTTTAATGAGCAGTTCTTC,CASSPRLAGGVPFNEQFF
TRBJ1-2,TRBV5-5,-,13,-,TGTGCCAGCAGCACTCTGTTTAACTATGGCTACACCTTC,CASSTLFNYGYTF
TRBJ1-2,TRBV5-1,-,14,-,TGCGCCAGCAGCTTGGAGGGGGTCGGCTATGGCTACACCTTC,CASSLEGVGYGYTF
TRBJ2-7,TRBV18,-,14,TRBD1,TGTGCCAGCTCATCCGGACAGGGAGTTTACGAGCAGTACTTC,CASSSGQGVYEQYF
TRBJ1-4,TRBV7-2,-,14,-,TGTGCCAGCAGCTTAGACGCAGGGTTGGAAAAACTGTTTTTT,CASSLDAGLEKLFF
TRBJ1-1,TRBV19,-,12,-,TGTGCCAGTAGTATGGGCAGGAGGACAGCTTTCTTT,CASSMGRRTAFF
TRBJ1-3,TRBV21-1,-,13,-,TGTGCCAGCCCGTGGACTGCCGGAAACACCATATATTTT,CASPWTAGNTIYF
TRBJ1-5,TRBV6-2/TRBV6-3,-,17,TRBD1,TGTGCCAGCAGTTACACGACGGACAGGGGCGGCAATCAGCCCCAGCATTTT,CASSYTTDRGGNQPQHF